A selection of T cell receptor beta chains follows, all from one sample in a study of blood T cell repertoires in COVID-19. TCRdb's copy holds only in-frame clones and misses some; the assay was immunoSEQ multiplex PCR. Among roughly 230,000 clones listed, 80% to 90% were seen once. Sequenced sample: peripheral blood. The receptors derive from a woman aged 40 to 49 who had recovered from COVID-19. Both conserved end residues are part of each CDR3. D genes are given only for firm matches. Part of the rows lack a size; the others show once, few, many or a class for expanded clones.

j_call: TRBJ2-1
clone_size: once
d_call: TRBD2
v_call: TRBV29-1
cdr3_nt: TGCAGCGTAGCCGGACTAGCCTACAATGAGCAGTTCTTC
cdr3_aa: CSVAGLAYNEQFF

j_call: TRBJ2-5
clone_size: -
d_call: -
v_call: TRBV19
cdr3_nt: TGTGCCAGTAGTATTCTCGGAGGGGAGACCCAGTACTTC
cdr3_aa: CASSILGGETQYF

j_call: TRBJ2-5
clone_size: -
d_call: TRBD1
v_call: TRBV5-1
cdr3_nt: TGCGCCAGCGTTATTCCGGGACAGCAAGAGACCCAGTACTTC
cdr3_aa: CASVIPGQQETQYF

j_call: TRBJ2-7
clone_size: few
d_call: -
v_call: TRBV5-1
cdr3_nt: TGCGCCAGCAGATGGCAGCCCAAGGGGGAGCAGTACTTC
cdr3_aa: CASRWQPKGEQYF

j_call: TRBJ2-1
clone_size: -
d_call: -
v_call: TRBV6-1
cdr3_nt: TGTGCCAGCAGTGATCGAGCCCCCCACAATGAGCAGTTCTTC
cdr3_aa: CASSDRAPHNEQFF

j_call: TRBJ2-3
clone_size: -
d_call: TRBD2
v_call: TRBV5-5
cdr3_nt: TGTGCCAGCAGCCCGACTAGCCCTTCCACAGATACGCAGTATTTT
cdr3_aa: CASSPTSPSTDTQYF

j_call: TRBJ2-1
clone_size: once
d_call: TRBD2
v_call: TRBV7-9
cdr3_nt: TGTGCCAGCACAATTAGCGGGACCTCCTACAATGAGCAGTTCTTC
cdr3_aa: CASTISGTSYNEQFF

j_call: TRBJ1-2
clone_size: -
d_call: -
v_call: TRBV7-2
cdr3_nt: TGTGCCAGCAGCTTAGTGTCCGGAGGGAACAATAACTATGGCTACACCTTC
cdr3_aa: CASSLVSGGNNNYGYTF

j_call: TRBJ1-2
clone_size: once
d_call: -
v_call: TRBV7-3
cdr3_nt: TGTGCCAGCAGCTTATTCCCTGGGGGCGCAGGGTATGGCTACACCTTC
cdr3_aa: CASSLFPGGAGYGYTF

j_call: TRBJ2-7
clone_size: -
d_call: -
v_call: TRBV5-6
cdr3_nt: TGTGCCAGCAGCTTCAAAGCAGGGTCGAGCGAGCAGTACTTC
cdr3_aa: CASSFKAGSSEQYF

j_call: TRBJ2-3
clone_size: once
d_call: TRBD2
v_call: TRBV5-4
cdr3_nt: TGTGCCAGCAGCCATCCGGGACTAAACACAGATACGCAGTATTTT
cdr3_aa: CASSHPGLNTDTQYF

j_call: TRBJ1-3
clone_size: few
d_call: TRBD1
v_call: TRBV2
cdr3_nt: TGTGCCAGCAGTCTCGTAGACAGGGGCGGGAACACCATATATTTT
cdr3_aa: CASSLVDRGGNTIYF

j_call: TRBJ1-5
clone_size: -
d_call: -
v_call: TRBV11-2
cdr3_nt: TGTGCCAGCAGCGTCACCCAGCATTTT
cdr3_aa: CASSVTQHF

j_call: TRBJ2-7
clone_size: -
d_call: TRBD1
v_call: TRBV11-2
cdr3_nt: TGTGCCAGCAGCCGGGGGACAGGATTGAACGAGCAGTACTTC
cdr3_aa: CASSRGTGLNEQYF

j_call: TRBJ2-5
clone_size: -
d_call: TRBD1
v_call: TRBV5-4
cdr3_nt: TGTGCCAGCAGCTCGATGGGACAGGGAGAAGAGACCCAGTACTTC
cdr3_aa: CASSSMGQGEETQYF

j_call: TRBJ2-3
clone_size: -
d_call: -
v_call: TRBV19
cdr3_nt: TGTGCCAGTAGTCCTCGGGATGTTGGCACAGATACGCAGTATTTT
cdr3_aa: CASSPRDVGTDTQYF

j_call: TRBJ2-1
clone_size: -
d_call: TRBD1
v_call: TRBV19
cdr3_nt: TGTGCCAGTAGTCCCCCACCCCGGGACAGGGGGTGGACCGACAATGAGCAGTTCTTC
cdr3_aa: CASSPPPRDRGWTDNEQFF

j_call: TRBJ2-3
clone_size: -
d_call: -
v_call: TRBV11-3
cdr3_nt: TGTGCCAGCAGCTTTGGGGCGGACCTTAGCACAGATACGCAGTATTTT
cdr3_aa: CASSFGADLSTDTQYF

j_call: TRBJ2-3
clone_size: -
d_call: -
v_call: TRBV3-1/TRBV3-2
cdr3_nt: TGTGCCAGCAGCCAAGAGCTTCCTACCACAGATACGCAGTATTTT
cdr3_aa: CASSQELPTTDTQYF

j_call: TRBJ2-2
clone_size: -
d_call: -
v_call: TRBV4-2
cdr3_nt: TGTGCCAGCAGCCAAGAGGGGCGGAACACCGGGGAGCTGTTTTTT
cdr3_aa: CASSQEGRNTGELFF

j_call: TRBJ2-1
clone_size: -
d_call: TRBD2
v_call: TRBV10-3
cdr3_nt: TGTGCCATCAGTGTAACGCAGGGACTAGCGGGGGGTCATTACAATGAGCAGTTCTTC
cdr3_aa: CAISVTQGLAGGHYNEQFF

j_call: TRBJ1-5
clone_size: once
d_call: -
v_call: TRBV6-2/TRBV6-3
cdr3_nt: TGTGCCAGCAGTTACGCACAGGACAATCAGCCCCAGCATTTT
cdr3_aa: CASSYAQDNQPQHF

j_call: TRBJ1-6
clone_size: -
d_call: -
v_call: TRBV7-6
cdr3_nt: TGTGCCAGCAGCGCGCGCCTGAGCTCCTATAATTCACCCCTCCACTTT
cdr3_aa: CASSARLSSYNSPLHF

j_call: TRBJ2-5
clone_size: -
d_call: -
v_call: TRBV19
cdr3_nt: TGTGCCAGTAGTGTCGAGTTCGAAGAGACCCAGTACTTC
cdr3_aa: CASSVEFEETQYF

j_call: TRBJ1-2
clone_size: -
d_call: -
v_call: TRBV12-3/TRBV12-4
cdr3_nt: TGTGCCAGCAGTTTTTCTATACGCGGCTACACCTTC
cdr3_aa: CASSFSIRGYTF

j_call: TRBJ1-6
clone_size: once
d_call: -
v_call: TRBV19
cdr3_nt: TGTGCCAGTAGTATAGCTCTGAGCTCCTATAATTCACCCCTCCACTTT
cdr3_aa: CASSIALSSYNSPLHF